This T cell receptor beta chain was documented in a study of blood T cell repertoires in COVID-19. TCRdb keeps only in-frame clones here, not all; method: immunoSEQ multiplex PCR. The sample includes about 58,000 clones, around 90% of them seen just once. This CDR3 is built from 16 residues. The germline V gene has CDR1 SEHNR and CDR2 FQNEAQ (reference sequence). With 4 bases removed from V and 0 bases from J, the gap between germline ends came to 10 bases. Sequenced: peripheral blood. The receptor was derived from a man between 60 and 75 years old with active COVID-19. The chain uses TRBV7-9 and TRBJ1-6; D gene uncertain. This CDR3 is CASSSDGSSYNSPLHF. CDR3 nucleotides: TGTGCCAGCAGCTCGGACGGGAGCTCCTATAATTCACCCCTCCACTTT.